This T cell receptor (beta chain) derives from a study of regulatory T cells in long-lasting Graves disease (dated by TCRdb to the early 2020s). For the study in its entirety: Newly diagnosed Graves' disease patients had taken antithyroid drugs for less than 3 months. Persistent Graves' disease patients were compared with newly diagnosed Graves' disease patients by peripheral blood TCR sequencing and RNA sequencing. The study took place in China and was registered as a clinical trial. A total of 33 samples were covered by TCR sequencing, comprising around 13 persistent and around 20 newly diagnosed Graves' disease patients. The study at large found these results: Sequencing and analysis were restricted to the TCR beta chain. Persistent disease showed preferential use of TRBV28, TRBJ1-2 and TRBJ2-5, whereas newly diagnosed disease favored TRBV20-1 and TRBJ2-1. Compared with newly diagnosed patients, persistent Graves' disease patients had lower TCR Shannon entropy and fewer highly expanded clones, which suggests clonal expansion. The authors acknowledged the small sample size as a limitation that may reduce accuracy. Persistent patients shared more public clonotypes among themselves (fewer than 3,000) than newly diagnosed patients did (approximately 970). Because the primary lesion, thyroid tissue, could not be accessed, the study looked at peripheral blood alone.

Receptor libraries were prepared by multiplex PCR. Sequencing used an Illumina HiSeq 4000. To build TCR beta libraries, CDR3 regions were amplified by Arm-PCR using iRepertoire HTBI primers. Before sequencing, the PCR products underwent gel purification. The authors' pipeline ran thus. Gene usage analysis of CDR3 amino acid clonotypes used the approximately 62 TRBV and some 15 TRBJ segments found across samples. COPE and FqMerger were used to merge filtered high-quality paired reads into contigs. BLAST was used to align contigs to IMGT TRBV, TRBD and TRBJ reference genes, with CDR3 defined following IMGT. Highly expanded clones were defined as clonotypes with a frequency above 0.1%. Shannon entropy was used to measure repertoire diversity, and the Gini coefficient was used to measure V-J evenness. Public clonotypes were defined as clonotypes shared by more than one individual. TCRdb ran its own pipeline on the public reads, namely fastp trimming at Q25 and MiXCR clone calling, and kept in-frame beta chains. Duplicate CDR3 protein sequences are folded into a single record with the most common DNA and genes. These V and J calls are TCRdb output, not the study's own analysis. The sample records hundreds of thousands of distinct CDR3 sequences, around 15% of which are singletons. Clones ranked in the top ten supply 20% to 25% of the sample.

This clonotype has ten or more counts. Its antigen is unknown. No much larger clone exists at a distance of one base, and base qualities are not known. V and J lose 5 bases and 0 bases, and a span of 18 bases separates them. In the germline V gene, CDR1 corresponds to MDHEN and CDR2 to SYDVKM. Including cysteine and phenylalanine, the CDR3 has 17 amino acids. Just CDR3 DNA is preserved here, 51 bases in frame from base 1. The intended sense of this specimen's time point label: newly diagnosed GD, antithyroid drugs for less than 3 months. For both TCR sequencing and RNA sequencing, RNA was extracted from PBMCs in TRIzol. Graves' disease was diagnosed according to American Thyroid Association guidelines. Recruitment of patients was carried out at an endocrinology department in Xi'an, China. From each patient, 8 to 10 milliliters of peripheral blood was collected into an EDTA anticoagulant tube. Ficoll Paque Plus density gradient separation was used to isolate PBMCs, and no further T cell sorting was done. RNA quality was checked with an Agilent 2100 Bioanalyzer and agarose gel, and concentration with a NanoDrop 2000.

This sequence uses TRBV28 and TRBJ2-3; confidence is insufficient to name the D gene. The clonotype originates from a female donor with Graves disease. This material consisted of peripheral blood mononuclear cells (PBMCs), taken at new diagnosis, from a patient treated with antithyroid drugs. The CDR3 amino acid sequence is: CASSLTTGSLSTDTQYF. Here is the DNA: TGTGCCAGCAGTCTTACTACCGGGTCCCTAAGCACAGATACGCAGTATTTT.